This entry features one T cell receptor (beta chain) sequence. This clone's antigen is unknown. Base qualities are not recorded, but no much larger clone differs from it by a single base. This record comes from a study of blood T cells in healthy people across ages (dated by TCRdb to 2015 to 2017). For the study in its entirety: In model experiments, template switching captured roughly one uniquely barcoded TCR beta cDNA molecule for every two T cells. Four age groups were formed from the donors: young (average about 16 years), middle-aged (around 37), aged (approximately 60) and long-lived (around 82). Using the same blood draw, the study looked at two additional independent replicas of 1 million unique cDNA reads for two donors, one aged 18 to 30 and the other aged 80 or older. To track age-related changes in TCR beta repertoire diversity, the study relied on deep sequencing normalized with unique cDNA molecular identifiers. Beyond this particular receptor, the publication reports: Conclusive comparison of naive and antigen-experienced compartments was prevented by the profiling of bulk unsorted PBMCs. Estimates of total diversity based on one million sequenced T cells were considered lower bounds and underestimates. Observed TCR beta diversity per million T cells fell roughly linearly with age, and a significant reduction was already apparent by age around 39. Compared with the aged group, more naive CD4+ T cells, fewer expanded clones and increased TCR diversity were shown by the long-lived group, suggesting age selection. Because donor CMV infection status was unknown, age-related changes in expanded clonotypes were potentially confounded. A strong correlation was found between observed TCR beta diversity and the percentage of naive T cells measured by flow cytometry.

Donors were about 36 systemically healthy Caucasian individuals from Russia aged 6 to 90 years. Approximately 9.3 milliliters of peripheral blood were drawn from each donor into EDTA-treated Vacutainer tubes. Ficoll-Paque density-gradient centrifugation was used to isolate PBMCs, with at least 6.5 million per sample. Trizol reagent was used to extract total RNA from the PBMCs, yielding at least 5 micrograms per sample. Naive CD45RAhigh/CD27high T cell percentages were measured by flow cytometry on a PBMC aliquot from every donor. Receptor libraries were prepared by 5' RACE. TCRdb shows the sequencer as Illumina HiSeq 2500. A second PCR of roughly 6 to 12 cycles was performed with a sample-barcoded 5' primer and a J-beta primer mix. A template-switch 5' adaptor carrying 12 random nucleotides introduced a unique molecular identifier onto each TCR beta cDNA molecule. Each sample yielded at least 2.5 million CDR3-containing paired-end reads. The Mint cDNA synthesis kit, primed by a TRBC-specific oligonucleotide, was used to synthesize first-strand cDNA from all RNA. Following uracil-DNA glycosylase treatment, all cDNA underwent a first 18-cycle PCR with the universal primers M1SS and BC2_uni_R. The published analysis was carried out like this. Each sample was normalized by randomly selecting 1 million high-quality reads, each carrying a distinct molecular identifier. Reads with shared molecular identifiers were discarded instead of being binned into consensus sequences. MiTCR, set to a Q25 quality threshold and the strictest error-elimination algorithm, was used for CDR3 identification, clonotype clustering and error correction. A nonparametric unseen species model with Euler transformation was used to estimate a lower bound on total TCR beta diversity. The public reads were run again by TCRdb, first through fastp at Q25 and then through MiXCR, and only productive beta chains were kept. Rows are combined by CDR3 protein, so each entry shows the most common genes and DNA. These V and J calls rely on TCRdb rather than the paper's analysis. The sample contains around 820,000 distinct CDR3 sequences, around 25% of them found a single time. The top ten clones comprise under 4.5% of the sample.

V and J lose 5 bases and 5 bases, and a span of 19 bases separates them. Sequences SEHNR (CDR1) and FQNEAQ (CDR2) are obtained from the germline V gene (reference sequence). The CDR3 holds 15 amino acids from the cysteine to the phenylalanine. The CDR3 DNA has 45 bases and is translated from base 1. The sample was also reused in another study, on T cells of mothers and their children. As the second paper documents: Nine systemically healthy Caucasian individuals served as donors, namely three mothers together with their six children. cDNA synthesis used all of the extracted RNA, with roughly 1.5 ug of RNA in each 15 ul reaction. Sample barcodes and 2-4 random nucleotides were added via the M1S primer in the second PCR. Over 9.5 million TCR beta CDR3 reads were obtained for each mother, and millions of reads were obtained for each child. Thymic selection similarly shapes TCR recombination output in related and unrelated pairs, with minor effect from inherited differences. Normalized repertoire overlap in related mother-child pairs was always slightly higher than in unrelated mother-child pairs, but the difference was never significant. No persistent microchimeric T cell clones were found, with a detection sensitivity of roughly 100 clones per million clonotypes. Deep NGS was used in the study to compare the TCR beta repertoires of mothers and children and to look for features that separate related mother-child pairs from unrelated individuals. On average, the children were about 12 +/- 4 years old, while the mothers were 40 +/- 4 years old. After adapter ligation with NEBNext reagents, the libraries were sequenced on Illumina HiSeq 2000 with 100+100 nt paired-end reads. Mother and child libraries were prepared a month apart and sequenced in separate runs to prevent cross-contamination. For each donor, somewhere between roughly 450,000 and 2,200,000 distinct TCR beta clonotypes were identified. Naive TCR beta clonotypes were estimated from low-frequency clonotypes matched to each donor's FACS-determined naive share, without sorting.

The sequence was obtained from a boy between 10 and 17 years old in good health. The sample consisted of blood. The chain uses TRBV7-9 and TRBJ2-7; a confident D gene designation cannot be given. The CDR3 region has the sequence CASSPGRAREDEQYF. The sequenced DNA is TGTGCCAGCAGCCCAGGACGGGCCCGCGAAGACGAGCAGTACTTC.